Described below is a single T cell receptor beta chain sequence and its context. Its specificity is unknown. The V gene's germline CDR1 is SEHNR and CDR2 FQNEAQ (reference sequence). Trimming removed 4 bases from V and 8 bases from J, with 11 bases in between. The CDR3 has 13 amino acids. The sample belongs to a study of T-cell memory formation after mild COVID-19. It was 5'RACE with constant-segment primers that produced the TCR alpha and TCR beta cDNA libraries, which carried sample barcodes and UMIs. Via MiXCR, TCRdb re-called the 5' RACE reads, giving one row per CDR3 protein. The sample yields about 140,000 distinct CDR3 sequences, more than 13% seen once. Study findings and constraints: Most CD4+ clones that shrank were in CM and EM, while CD8+ ones turned up in EMRA.

The chain joins TRBV7-9 to TRBJ1-4, with D perhaps matching TRBD1 (5 bases). The clonotype was recovered from an adult woman who had mild COVID-19 (a few samples of this study predate the infection). Cell type and time point are not known. Sequenced material: PBMCs or a T cell subset sorted from them (not recorded which). The CDR3 spells CASSSGGVEKLFF. In DNA, the CDR3 is TGTGCCAGCAGCTCAGGAGGGGTAGAAAAACTGTTTTTT.